The source of this TCR beta chain is a study of blood T cell repertoires in COVID-19. Looking at the study overall: Samples came from the United States, Italy and Spain, spanning acute and convalescent COVID-19. PBMCs, B-cell-depleted T cells, or T cells provided the cDNA or gDNA that made up the material.

In the source study's methods: Reference gene primer amplification gave nucleated cell count estimates. Assay: immunoSEQ multiplex PCR; the TCRdb copy retains only in-frame clones and omits some. The V and J calls and clone size are taken from that table; D and trimming were inferred from the DNA. The repertoire includes some 96,000 clones, roughly 90% of them detected once, and less than 2% sits in the top ten. The sequence derives from an elderly man with acute or convalescent COVID-19. The source material was peripheral blood.

The CDR3 spells CASSILLAGSTGELFF. DNA for the CDR3: TGTGCCAGCAGCATCCTACTAGCGGGAAGCACCGGGGAGCTGTTTTTT. The chain is built from TRBV11-2 and TRBJ2-2, with 10 positions matching TRBD2. Unmatched junction bases numbered 7, after V lost 5 bases and J lost 4 bases. The CDR3 totals 16 residues. Germline loops: CDR1 SGHAT, CDR2 FQNNGV.